This TCR beta chain was captured in a study of regulatory T cells in long-lasting Graves disease. Time point noted: newly diagnosed GD, antithyroid drugs for less than 3 months. There was RNA extracted from PBMCs, and the TCR library was made from it. Trimming took 5 bases from V and 4 from J, leaving 15 bases between them. The CDR3 runs 15 residues. CDR1 is SNHLY, CDR2 FYNNEI, per germline. This clonotype has a single count. A far larger clone differs by one base, so this is likely a read error. For TCR beta, libraries came from iRepertoire HTBI primers and Arm-PCR of CDR3 regions. TCRdb re-called the multiplex PCR reads through MiXCR, storing one row per CDR3 protein. This sample has roughly 440,000 distinct CDR3 sequences, with 15% to 20% found just once. In addition, the sample was reused for a study of T cells in Graves' hyperthyroidism and ophthalmopathy.

Sequenced material: peripheral blood mononuclear cells (PBMCs), taken at new diagnosis, from a patient treated with antithyroid drugs. This chain connects TRBV2 to TRBJ2-1, with D maybe TRBD2 (6 bases). The clonotype originates from a woman younger than 35 with Graves disease. CDR3 sequence (DNA): TGTGCCAGCAGTTCCGGTAGCGGACCATACAATGAGCAGTTCTTC. Translation: CASSSGSGPYNEQFF.